Listed here is a single TCR beta chain. Its cognate antigen is unknown. Germline CDR1 and CDR2: SGHKS and YYEKEE (reference sequence). The CDR3 loop spans 14 amino acids. V was trimmed by 1 base and J by 4 bases, leaving 9 bases between them. The sample belongs to a study of T cell responses to AZD1222 COVID-19 vaccine. Regarding the study as a whole: No day 14 peak samples; only post-peak repertoires were characterized.

TCRdb keeps only in-frame clones here, not all; method: immunoSEQ multiplex PCR. This sample has roughly 120,000 clones, with 94% found just once. This sample comprised peripheral blood, obtained 28 days after the second AZD1222 dose. The TCR comes from an adult who received the AZD1222 COVID-19 vaccine. The chain links TRBV5-5 to TRBJ2-1; D gene unclear. CDR3 loop: CASSLTQRYNEQFF. CDR3 bases: TGTGCCAGCAGCTTGACACAGAGATACAATGAGCAGTTCTTC.